The rows below give T cell receptor beta chains drawn from one sample of a study of regulatory T cells in long-lasting Graves disease. TCRdb reprocessed the multiplex PCR reads via MiXCR and lists one record per CDR3 protein. This sample carries a few hundred thousand distinct CDR3 sequences, roughly 24% of them seen once, and the ten largest clones take approximately 27%. The sample here was peripheral blood mononuclear cells (PBMCs), taken when the disease was refractory, from a patient treated with antithyroid drugs. The receptors originated from a woman aged 40 to 49 with Graves disease. Each CDR3 is given with its conserved first and last residue. D genes are given only for firm matches. Some rows mark clone size as missing; the rest say once, few, many or name a class of expanded clone.

TRBJ2-2,many,.,TRBV10-3,TGTGCCATCAGTGAGGGGGGGGCGATCGGGGAGCTGTTTTTT,CAISEGGAIGELFF
TRBJ2-7,.,.,TRBV11-1,TGTGCCAGCAGCTCCGACAGGTATTCCTACGAGCAGTACTTC,CASSSDRYSYEQYF
TRBJ2-1,many,TRBD2,TRBV28,TGTGCCAGCAGCTTCCATGGAGCGGGAGAAGATAATGAGCAGTTCTTC,CASSFHGAGEDNEQFF
TRBJ2-2,.,.,TRBV2,TGTGCCAGCAGGTGGACTGACACCGGGGAGCTGTTTTTT,CASRWTDTGELFF
TRBJ2-7,many,TRBD1,TRBV28,TGTGCCAGCAGTTGGAACAGGGGGCCCTACGAGCAGTACTTC,CASSWNRGPYEQYF
TRBJ2-5,few,TRBD1,TRBV29-1,TGCAGCGTTGGGGACAGCCTTATCGAGAAGACCCAGTACTTC,CSVGDSLIEKTQYF
TRBJ2-1,.,TRBD2,TRBV28,TGTGCCAGCAGTTTTGCAGCGGGGGAACTGTTCTTC,CASSFAAGELFF
TRBJ2-7,many,TRBD2,TRBV28,TGTGCCAGCAGTAGTAGCGGGAGGGCTGACGAGCAGTACTTC,CASSSSGRADEQYF
TRBJ2-7,.,.,TRBV6-1,TGTGCCAGCAGTGAAGTTGTGGCAGCCGACGAGCAGTACTTC,CASSEVVAADEQYF
TRBJ1-5,many,.,TRBV28,TGTGCCAGCAGTTTAATCGGTCCTCAGCCCCAGCATTTT,CASSLIGPQPQHF
TRBJ2-5,many,.,TRBV28,TGTGCCAGCAGCTCGGGACAAGGGCAAGAGACCCAGTACTTC,CASSSGQGQETQYF
TRBJ2-7,many,TRBD2,TRBV12-3/TRBV12-4,TGTGCCAGCAGTTCCTCTGCGGGAGGTCCCTACGAGCAGTACTTC,CASSSSAGGPYEQYF
TRBJ2-5,.,TRBD2,TRBV3-1,TGTGCCAGCAGCCAACAAGTAACTAGCGGCCCGCCCGTTGAGACCCAGTACTTC,CASSQQVTSGPPVETQYF
TRBJ1-1,many,.,TRBV3-1,TGTGCCAGCAGCCCCCGGGAGGGCGCGAACACTGAAGCTTTCTTT,CASSPREGANTEAFF
TRBJ2-5,.,TRBD2,TRBV5-4,TGTGCCAGCAGCCATAAACTGTCGGGAGGGAGGCAAGAGACCCAGTACTTC,CASSHKLSGGRQETQYF
TRBJ2-5,many,.,TRBV2,TGTGCCAGCAAGGCTTCGGAGACCCAGTACTTC,CASKASETQYF
TRBJ1-6,many,.,TRBV6-1,TGTGCCAGCACGGCGGGAGATTCACCCCTCCACTTT,CASTAGDSPLHF
TRBJ1-2,few,.,TRBV19,TGTGCCAGTACCCCGGGACCCCGGTCAGGTGGCTACACCTTC,CASTPGPRSGGYTF
TRBJ1-4,.,.,TRBV29-1,TGCAGCGTTGAGGGGATTGCAACTAATGAAAAACTGTTTTTT,CSVEGIATNEKLFF
TRBJ2-7,.,TRBD2,TRBV28,TGTGCCAGCAGTTCGAAGGGCGCGGGGGGATACGAGCAGTACTTC,CASSSKGAGGYEQYF
TRBJ1-5,.,.,TRBV5-5,TGTGCCAGCAGCTTGGGAGGATTCGGACAGCCCCAGCATTTT,CASSLGGFGQPQHF
TRBJ2-5,.,.,TRBV9,TGTGCCAGCAGCGTTGCGGGATTCCAAGAGACCCAGTACTTC,CASSVAGFQETQYF
TRBJ2-7,.,TRBD2,TRBV7-9,TGTGCCAGCAGCTTAGCCCTAGCGGGATTTGTCGACGAGCAGTACTTC,CASSLALAGFVDEQYF
TRBJ1-2,many,.,TRBV28,TGTGCCAGCAGCCTCGCCGGGTATGGCTACACCTTC,CASSLAGYGYTF
TRBJ2-4,many,.,TRBV12-3/TRBV12-4,TGTGCCAGCAGTTTTCCCGCCAGGCGAAACATTCAGTACTTC,CASSFPARRNIQYF
TRBJ2-7,many,TRBD2,TRBV7-8,TGTGCCAGCAGCGGGACTAGCGGGAACGCGTTATACTACGAGCAGTACTTC,CASSGTSGNALYYEQYF
TRBJ2-7,.,.,TRBV11-2,TGTGCCAGCAGCTCTGCCGGGCCCGCCTGCGAGCAGTACTTC,CASSSAGPACEQYF
TRBJ2-5,.,.,TRBV4-2,TGTGCCAGCAGCCAAGTTTGGGGTCTTGAGGGTGAGAGGGGAGGGACCCAGTACTTC,CASSQVWGLEGERGGTQYF
TRBJ2-3,few,TRBD2,TRBV20-1,TGCAGTGCTCCCGGGGGGGATACGCAGTATTTT,CSAPGGDTQYF
TRBJ2-7,many,TRBD1,TRBV12-3/TRBV12-4,TGTGCCAGCAGCCAGGGACAGGCCTACGAGCAGTACTTC,CASSQGQAYEQYF
TRBJ2-7,many,TRBD1,TRBV11-2,TGTGCCAGCAGCTTCCCCATGGGACAGGCCTCCTACGAGCAGTACTTC,CASSFPMGQASYEQYF
TRBJ2-1,.,TRBD2,TRBV6-2/TRBV6-3,TGTGCCAGCAGTTACGCGGCCCTAGCGGGGGTAGGTTACAATGAGCAGTTCTTC,CASSYAALAGVGYNEQFF
TRBJ1-4,many,.,TRBV28,TGTGCCAGCAGTTTTCAGGGACGGGAAAAACTGTTTTTT,CASSFQGREKLFF
TRBJ2-7,many,.,TRBV7-8,TGTGCCAGCAGCCTAGGGTTCGCGCCGCACGAGCAGTACTTC,CASSLGFAPHEQYF
TRBJ1-1,.,.,TRBV19,TGTGCCAGTAGTCTTACCTACGTCGTTATGAACACTGAAGCTTTCTTT,CASSLTYVVMNTEAFF
TRBJ1-2,.,.,TRBV2,TGTGCCAGCGGACGGGGGTATGGCTACACCTTC,CASGRGYGYTF
TRBJ2-7,.,.,TRBV20-1,TGCAGTGCTAGAGCGTTCCCTGTAGTAGCGCAAGCCTACGAGCAGTACTTC,CSARAFPVVAQAYEQYF